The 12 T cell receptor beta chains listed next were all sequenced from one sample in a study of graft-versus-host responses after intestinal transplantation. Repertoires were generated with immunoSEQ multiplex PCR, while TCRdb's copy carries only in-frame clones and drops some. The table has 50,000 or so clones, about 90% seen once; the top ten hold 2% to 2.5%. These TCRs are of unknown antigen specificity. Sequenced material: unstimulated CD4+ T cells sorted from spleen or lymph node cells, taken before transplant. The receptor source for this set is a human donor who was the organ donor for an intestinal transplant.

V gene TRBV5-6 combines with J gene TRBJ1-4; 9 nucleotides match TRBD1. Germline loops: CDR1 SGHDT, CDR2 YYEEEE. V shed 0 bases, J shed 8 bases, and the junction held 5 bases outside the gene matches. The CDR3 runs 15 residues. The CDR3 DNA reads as TGTGCCAGCAGCTTGGGACAGGGGGTGGACGAAAAACTGTTTTTT. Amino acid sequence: CASSLGQGVDEKLFF. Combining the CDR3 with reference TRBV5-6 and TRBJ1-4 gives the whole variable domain DAGVTQSPTHLIKTRGQQVTLRCSPKSGHDTVSWYQQALGQGPQFIFQYYEEEERQRGNFPDRFSGHQFPNYSSELNVNALLLGDSALYLCASSLGQGVDEKLFFGSGTQLSVL.

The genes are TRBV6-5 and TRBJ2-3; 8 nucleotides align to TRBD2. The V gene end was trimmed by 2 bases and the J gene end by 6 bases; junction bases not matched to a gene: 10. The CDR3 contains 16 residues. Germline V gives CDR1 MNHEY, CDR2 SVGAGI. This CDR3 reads CASSYAGTRLQDTQYF. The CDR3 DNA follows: TGTGCCAGCAGTTACGCGGGGACTAGGTTACAGGATACGCAGTATTTT.

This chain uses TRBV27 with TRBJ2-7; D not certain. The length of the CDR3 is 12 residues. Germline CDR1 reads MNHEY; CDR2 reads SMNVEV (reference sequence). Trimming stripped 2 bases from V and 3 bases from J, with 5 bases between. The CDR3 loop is CASSLQNYEQYF. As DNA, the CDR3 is TGTGCCAGCAGTTTACAAAACTACGAGCAGTACTTC.

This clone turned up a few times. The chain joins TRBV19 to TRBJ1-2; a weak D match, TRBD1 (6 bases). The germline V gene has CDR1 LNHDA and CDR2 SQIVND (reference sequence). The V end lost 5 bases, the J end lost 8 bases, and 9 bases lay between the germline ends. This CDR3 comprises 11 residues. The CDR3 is CASSLRGGYTF. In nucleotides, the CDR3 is TGTGCCAGTAGTTTGAGGGGGGGCTACACCTTC.

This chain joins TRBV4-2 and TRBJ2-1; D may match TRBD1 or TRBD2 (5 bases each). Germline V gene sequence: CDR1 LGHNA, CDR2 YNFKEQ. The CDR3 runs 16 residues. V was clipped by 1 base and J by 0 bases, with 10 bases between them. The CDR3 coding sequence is TGTGCCAGCAGCCAAGCGGGGCTAAGCTCCTACAATGAGCAGTTCTTC. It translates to CASSQAGLSSYNEQFF.

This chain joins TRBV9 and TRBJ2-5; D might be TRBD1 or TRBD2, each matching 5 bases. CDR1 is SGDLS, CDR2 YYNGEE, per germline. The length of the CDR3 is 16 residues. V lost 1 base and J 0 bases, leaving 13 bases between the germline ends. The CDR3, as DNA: TGTGCCAGCAGCGTAACCGGGGCTACTAACCAAGAGACCCAGTACTTC. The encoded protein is CASSVTGATNQETQYF.

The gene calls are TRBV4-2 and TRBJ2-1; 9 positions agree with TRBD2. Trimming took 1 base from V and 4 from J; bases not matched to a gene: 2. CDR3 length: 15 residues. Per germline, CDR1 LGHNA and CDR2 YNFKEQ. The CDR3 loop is CASSQGLAGYNEQFF. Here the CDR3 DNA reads TGTGCCAGCAGCCAAGGGCTAGCGGGGTACAATGAGCAGTTCTTC.

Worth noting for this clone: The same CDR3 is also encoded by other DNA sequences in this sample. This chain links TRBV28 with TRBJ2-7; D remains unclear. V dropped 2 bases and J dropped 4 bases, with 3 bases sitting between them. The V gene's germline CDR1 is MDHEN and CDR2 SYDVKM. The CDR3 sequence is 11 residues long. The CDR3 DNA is TGTGCCAGCAGTTTAGGGTACGAGCAGTACTTC. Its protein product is CASSLGYEQYF.

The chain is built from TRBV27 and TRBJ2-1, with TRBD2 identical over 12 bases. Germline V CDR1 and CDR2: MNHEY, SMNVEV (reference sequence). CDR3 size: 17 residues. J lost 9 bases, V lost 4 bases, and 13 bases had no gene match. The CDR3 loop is CASSSERLAGVLGEQFF. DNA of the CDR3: TGTGCCAGCAGTTCCGAGAGACTAGCGGGAGTTTTAGGTGAGCAGTTCTTC.

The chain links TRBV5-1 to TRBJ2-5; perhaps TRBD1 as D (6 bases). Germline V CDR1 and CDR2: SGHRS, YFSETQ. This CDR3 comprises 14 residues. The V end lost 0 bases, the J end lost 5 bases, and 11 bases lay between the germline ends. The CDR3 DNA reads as TGCGCCAGCAGCTTGGTACAGGGTGGGGAGACCCAGTACTTC. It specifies CASSLVQGGETQYF.

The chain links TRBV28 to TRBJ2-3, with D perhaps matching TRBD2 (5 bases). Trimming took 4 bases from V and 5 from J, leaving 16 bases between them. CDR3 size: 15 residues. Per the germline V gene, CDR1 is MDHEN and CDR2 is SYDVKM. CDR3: CASSYLESSVDTQYF. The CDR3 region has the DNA TGTGCCAGCAGTTACCTCGAGAGTAGCGTAGATACGCAGTATTTT.

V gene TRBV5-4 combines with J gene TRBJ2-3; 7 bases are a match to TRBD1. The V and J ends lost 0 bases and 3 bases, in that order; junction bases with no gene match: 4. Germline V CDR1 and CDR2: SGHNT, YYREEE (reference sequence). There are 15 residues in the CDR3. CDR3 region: CASSLALQGTDTQYF. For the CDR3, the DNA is TGTGCCAGCAGCTTGGCGTTACAGGGGACAGATACGCAGTATTTT.